This TCR beta chain came from a study of T cell repertoires in cytomegalovirus infection. Study in general: It was the public TCR beta signatures that indicated both CMV infection and matching HLA type.

This clonotype has a handful of counts. What it binds is unknown. The CDR3 length is 14 residues. Germline V gene data show CDR1 as SGHTA and CDR2 as FQGNSA. V was trimmed by 6 bases and J by 3 bases, leaving 12 bases between them. TCRdb itself ran the reads through MiXCR, one entry per CDR3 protein. The sample lists 700,000 to 850,000 distinct CDR3 sequences; approximately 29% were seen once. The receptor was derived from a human donor in good health (CMV status not recorded). Some clones in this sample may be carry-over from other donors' samples. V usage is TRBV7-2 and J usage is TRBJ2-1; D unresolved. The material was cultured CD8+ T cells from PBMCs, obtained from culture after CMV antigen stimulation. CDR3 in DNA: TGTGCCAGCAGTACTAAGCTTTTCTACAATGAGCAGTTCTTC. This translates into CASSTKLFYNEQFF.